This T cell receptor (beta chain) was profiled in a study of beta chain features in type 1 diabetes. Study observations and caveats: There was a moderate but significant shortening of TCRB CDR3s in all four CD4+ subsets of Type 1 diabetes patients.

A few counts support this clone. As yet, its antigen is unknown. The CDR3 covers 14 residues. Germline V gene lookup returns CDR1 SGHRS and CDR2 YFSETQ. V shed 3 bases and J 7 bases; nucleotides not matched to a gene: 5. Expressed TCRB transcripts were sequenced, since all the RNA that had been isolated was reverse transcribed. Repertoires were generated with immunoSEQ multiplex PCR, while TCRdb's copy carries only in-frame clones and drops some. The data contain 600,000 to 700,000 clones, 9.5% to 15% of them singletons. The chain employs TRBV5-1 and TRBJ1-4, with 8 positions matching TRBD1. This TCR was recovered from a man between 25 and 39 years old with type 1 diabetes. Input material: naive CD4+ T cells from blood. CDR3 DNA: TGCGCCAGCAGCTACGAAGGACAGGGTGAAAAACTGTTTTTT. Translating gives CASSYEGQGEKLFF. Complete variable domain (other parts from reference TRBV5-1 and TRBJ1-4): KAGVTQTPRYLIKTRGQQVTLSCSPISGHRSVSWYQQTPGQGLQFLFEYFSETQRNKGNFPGRFSGRQFSNSRSEMNVSTLELGDSALYLCASSYEGQGEKLFFGSGTQLSVL.